The table lists the clone carrying this T cell receptor (beta chain) with a count of one. This entry belongs to a study of blood T cell repertoires in COVID-19. Study-wide background: PBMCs, B-cell-depleted T cells, or T cells were the source of the cDNA or gDNA that made up the material.

Authors' processing steps: The authors estimated nucleated cell counts from reference gene primer amplification. Profiling relied on immunoSEQ multiplex PCR, and the TCRdb table lists in-frame clones only, not all of them. Clone size and the V and J calls come from that table; the DNA yielded D and trimming. The sample includes about 320,000 clones, 85% of them seen just once. CDR1 SGHRS and CDR2 YFSETQ come from the germline V gene. This CDR3 comprises 16 residues. V lost 0 bases and J lost 5; bases outside the gene matches: 8. The sequenced sample consisted of PBMCs or T cells enriched from blood (not recorded which). The rearrangement links TRBV5-1 to TRBJ2-5; 9 bases agree with TRBD2. This clonotype was sampled from a woman aged 25 to 45 who had been exposed to COVID-19. In DNA, the CDR3 is TGCGCCAGCAGCTTGGCCAGCGGGGGGCGTCTGGAGACCCAGTACTTC. It encodes CASSLASGGRLETQYF. Full variable domain (outside the CDR3, taken from reference TRBV5-1 and TRBJ2-5): KAGVTQTPRYLIKTRGQQVTLSCSPISGHRSVSWYQQTPGQGLQFLFEYFSETQRNKGNFPGRFSGRQFSNSRSEMNVSTLELGDSALYLCASSLASGGRLETQYFGPGTRLLVL.